Listed below are T cell receptor beta chains from one sample, sequenced in a study of blood T cell repertoires in COVID-19. Clones were sequenced by immunoSEQ multiplex PCR, and TCRdb holds only the in-frame ones, with some missing. Among roughly 110,000 clones, about 84% were seen once, and the ten largest hold under 2%. The specimen was peripheral blood. The source of these receptors is a man in his fifties or sixties with acute or convalescent COVID-19. Both conserved end residues are trimmed from each CDR3.

j_gene	v_gene	CDR3aa
TRBJ1-5	TRBV9	ASSGGDSNQPQH
TRBJ1-2	TRBV5-4	ASSLGGRYGYT
TRBJ2-3	TRBV2	ASSIRTRAATDTQY
TRBJ2-7	TRBV3-1/TRBV3-2	ASSQATGIYEQY
TRBJ1-5	TRBV6-5	ASSYLFEGGNQPQH
TRBJ1-4	TRBV7-8	ASSRRGTTEVEKLF
TRBJ2-2	TRBV7-3	ASSTPAGELF
TRBJ1-2	TRBV28	ASIDRRRGYGYT
TRBJ1-2	TRBV18	ASSLVGEFNYGYT
TRBJ1-2	TRBV27	ASSAGVGYT
TRBJ1-2	TRBV4-1	ASSQEGRQGHDYT
TRBJ1-3	TRBV6-5	ASSTGTAGNTIY
TRBJ2-7	TRBV19	ASSFGTGSYEQY
TRBJ1-6	TRBV28	ASSFNLGTSVEYSPLH
TRBJ1-1	TRBV28	ASSLTGGAGNTEAF
TRBJ1-2	TRBV5-4	ASSSSLAGKAYGYT
TRBJ1-6	TRBV7-6	ASSLAGRGESSYNSPLH
TRBJ2-7	TRBV9	ASSAGVAGASYEQY
TRBJ1-3	TRBV28	ASSPWTGGIY
TRBJ1-1	TRBV23-1	ASSQSARTGGDEAF